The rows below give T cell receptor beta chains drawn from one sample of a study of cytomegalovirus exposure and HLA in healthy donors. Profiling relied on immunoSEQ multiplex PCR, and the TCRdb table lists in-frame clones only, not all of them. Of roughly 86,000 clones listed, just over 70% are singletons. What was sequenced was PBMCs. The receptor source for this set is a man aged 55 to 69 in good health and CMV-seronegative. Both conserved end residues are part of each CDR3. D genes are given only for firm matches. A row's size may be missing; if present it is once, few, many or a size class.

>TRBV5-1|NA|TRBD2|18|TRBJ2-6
TGCGCCAGCAGACGTGGACTAGCGTCGTTCTCTGGGGCCAACGTCCTGACTTTC
CASRRGLASFSGANVLTF
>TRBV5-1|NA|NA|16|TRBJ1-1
TGCGCCAGCAGCTTGGACGCAGGGATCATGAACACTGAAGCTTTCTTT
CASSLDAGIMNTEAFF
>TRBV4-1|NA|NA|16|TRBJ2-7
TGCGCCAGCAGCCAAGGAAGCGGGTCCTTTAACTACGAGCAGTACTTC
CASSQGSGSFNYEQYF
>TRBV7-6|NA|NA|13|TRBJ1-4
TGTGCCACCAACAGGAGGGCTAATGAAAAACTGTTTTTT
CATNRRANEKLFF
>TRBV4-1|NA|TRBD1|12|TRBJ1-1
TGCGCCAGCAGCCAACCGAGGGGGCGGGCTTTCTTT
CASSQPRGRAFF
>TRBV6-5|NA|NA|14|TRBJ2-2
TGTGCCACGACTACAGGGCAGGGGTCCGGGGAGCTGTTTTTT
CATTTGQGSGELFF
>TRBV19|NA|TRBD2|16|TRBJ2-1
TGTGCCAGTAGTCCTCGCCTAGCGGGGGGGCCGGGTGAGCAGTTCTTC
CASSPRLAGGPGEQFF
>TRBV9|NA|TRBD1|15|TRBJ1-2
TGTGCCAGCAGCACTCAGACAGGGGGGACAGGGGGCTACACCTTC
CASSTQTGGTGGYTF
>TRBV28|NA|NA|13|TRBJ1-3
TGTGCCAGCAGCCCGGGGGGGCGAAACACCATATATTTT
CASSPGGRNTIYF
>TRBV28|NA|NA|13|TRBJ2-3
TGTGCCAGCAGTGAGGGCAGCACAGATACGCAGTATTTT
CASSEGSTDTQYF
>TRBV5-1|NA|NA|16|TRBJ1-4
TGCGCCAGCAGCTTAAGCGACTCCGGGAGAGATGAAAAACTGTTTTTT
CASSLSDSGRDEKLFF
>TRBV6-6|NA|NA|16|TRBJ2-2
TGTGCCAGCAGTTACTTCGGGACTGCGAACACCGGGGAGCTGTTTTTT
CASSYFGTANTGELFF
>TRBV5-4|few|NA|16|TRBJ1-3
TGTGCCAGCAGCTCCAACCCAGGGGACGCTGGAAACACCATATATTTT
CASSSNPGDAGNTIYF
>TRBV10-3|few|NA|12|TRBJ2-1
TGTGCCATCAGTGTAGAGAGCAATGAGCAGTTCTTC
CAISVESNEQFF
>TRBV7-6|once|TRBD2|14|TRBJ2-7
TGTGCCAGCAGCTTACTCGGGACTAGCGTCGAGCAGTACTTC
CASSLLGTSVEQYF
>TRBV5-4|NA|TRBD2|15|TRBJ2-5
TGTGCCAGCAGCAAATCAGGGACTAGTTTGGAGACCCAGTACTTC
CASSKSGTSLETQYF
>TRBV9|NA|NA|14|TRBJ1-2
TGTGCCAGCAGAACCTCTGGGGGGAGCTATGGCTACACCTTC
CASRTSGGSYGYTF
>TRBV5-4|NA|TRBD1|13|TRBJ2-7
TGTGCCAGCAGCCCGACAGGGAGCGACGAGCAGTACTTC
CASSPTGSDEQYF
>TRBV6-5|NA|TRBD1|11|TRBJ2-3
TGTGCCAGCGGGACAGTAGGTACGCAGTATTTT
CASGTVGTQYF
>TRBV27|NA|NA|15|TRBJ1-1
TGTGCCAGCAGTTTATCATCAGGGGTCGGGACTGAAGCTTTCTTT
CASSLSSGVGTEAFF
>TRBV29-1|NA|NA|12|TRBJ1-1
TGCAGCGTTGCGTCCGGAAGCGGTGAAGCTTTCTTT
CSVASGSGEAFF
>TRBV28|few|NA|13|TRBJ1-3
TGTGCCAGCAGTTCCTCTTTACCGGACACCATATATTTT
CASSSSLPDTIYF
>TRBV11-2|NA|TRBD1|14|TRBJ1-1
TGTGCGTCCTATGACAGGGGGCCGAACACTGAAGCTTTCTTT
CASYDRGPNTEAFF
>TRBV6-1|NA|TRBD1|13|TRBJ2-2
TGTGCCAGCAGGACAGGGGCGGCCGGGGAGCTGTTTTTT
CASRTGAAGELFF
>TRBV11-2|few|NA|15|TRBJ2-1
TGTGCCAGCAGCGTTACCGGGACACCACAGGGTGAGCAGTTCTTC
CASSVTGTPQGEQFF
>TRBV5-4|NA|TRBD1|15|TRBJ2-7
TGTGCCAGCTCCCGGGATCCGGACAGGGGCTACGAGCAGTACTTC
CASSRDPDRGYEQYF
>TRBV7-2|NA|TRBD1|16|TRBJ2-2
TGTGCCAGCAGCTTCCGTACAGGGGTCTCCGCCGGGGAGCTGTTTTTT
CASSFRTGVSAGELFF
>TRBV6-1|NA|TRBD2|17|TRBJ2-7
TGTGCCAGCAGTGAGGGTGTGGGACTAGCGGTCTCCTACGAGCAGTACTTC
CASSEGVGLAVSYEQYF
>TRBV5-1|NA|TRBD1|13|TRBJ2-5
TGCGCCAGCAGCTCAGGGGGCGAGGAGACCCAGTACTTC
CASSSGGEETQYF
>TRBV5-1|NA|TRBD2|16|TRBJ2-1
TGCGCCAGCAGAACCGATCAGCGGGGACCCTACAATGAGCAGTTCTTC
CASRTDQRGPYNEQFF
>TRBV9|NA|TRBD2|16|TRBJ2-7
TGTGCCAGCAGCGTAGGTCCCAGCGGGAGCTCCTACGAGCAGTACTTC
CASSVGPSGSSYEQYF
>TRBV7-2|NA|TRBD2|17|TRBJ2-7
TGTGCCAGCAGTTCCTTTCGACTAGCGGGAGGAGACCACGAGCAGTACTTC
CASSSFRLAGGDHEQYF
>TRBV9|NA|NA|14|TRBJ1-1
TGTGCCAGCAGCGTAGTTGGAGCGAAGCCCGAAGCTTTCTTT
CASSVVGAKPEAFF
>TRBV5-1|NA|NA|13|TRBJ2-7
TGCGCCAGCAGCTTGGCTAGCTCCTACGAGCAGTACTTC
CASSLASSYEQYF
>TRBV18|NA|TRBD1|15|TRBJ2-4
TGTGCCAGCTCACTCGACAGGGGCGTTTGGAGCATTCAGTACTTC
CASSLDRGVWSIQYF
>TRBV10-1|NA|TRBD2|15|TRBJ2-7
TGCGCCAGCAGCATTGTCAGCGGGAGCTTGAACGAGCAGTACTTC
CASSIVSGSLNEQYF
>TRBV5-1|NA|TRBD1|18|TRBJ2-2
TGCGCCAGCAGCTCAAACTTGGACAGGGGGGGTAGCACCGGGGAGCTGTTTTTT
CASSSNLDRGGSTGELFF
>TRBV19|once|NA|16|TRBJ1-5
TGTGCCAGTAGTCTTTCTGGTGGGCGAGGCAATCAGCCCCAGCATTTT
CASSLSGGRGNQPQHF
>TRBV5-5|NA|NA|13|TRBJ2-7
TGTGCCAGCAGTGACAGTTTGTTCAACGAGCAGTACTTC
CASSDSLFNEQYF
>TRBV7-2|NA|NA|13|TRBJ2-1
TGTGCCAGCAGCTTAGGGCCCCCCAATGAGCAGTTCTTC
CASSLGPPNEQFF
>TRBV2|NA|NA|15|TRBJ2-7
TGTGCCAGCAGCGTCGAGACAGGCCGCACCTACGAGCAGTACTTC
CASSVETGRTYEQYF
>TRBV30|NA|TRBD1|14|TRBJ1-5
TGTGCCTGGAGCTCACAGGGGGGTGATCAGCCCCAGCATTTT
CAWSSQGGDQPQHF